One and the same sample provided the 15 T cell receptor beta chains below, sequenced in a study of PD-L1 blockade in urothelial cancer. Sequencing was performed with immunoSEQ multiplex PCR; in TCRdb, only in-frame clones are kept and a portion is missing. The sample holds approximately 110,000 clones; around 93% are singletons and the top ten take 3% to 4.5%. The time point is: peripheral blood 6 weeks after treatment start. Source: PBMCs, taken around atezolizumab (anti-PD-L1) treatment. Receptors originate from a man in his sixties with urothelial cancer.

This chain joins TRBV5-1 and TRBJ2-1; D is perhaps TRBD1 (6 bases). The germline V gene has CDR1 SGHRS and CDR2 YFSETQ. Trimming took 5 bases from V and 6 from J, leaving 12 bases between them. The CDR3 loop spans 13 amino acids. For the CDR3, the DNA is TGCGCCAGCAGTTCCCCAGGGGCCAATGAGCAGTTCTTC. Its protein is CASSSPGANEQFF.

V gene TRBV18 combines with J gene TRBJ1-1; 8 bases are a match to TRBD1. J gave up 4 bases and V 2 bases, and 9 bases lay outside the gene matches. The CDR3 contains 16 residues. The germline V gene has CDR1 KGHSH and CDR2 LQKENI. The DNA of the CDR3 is TGTGCCAGCTCACCAGGTAGGACAGGGACGGCCACTGAAGCTTTCTTT. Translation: CASSPGRTGTATEAFF.

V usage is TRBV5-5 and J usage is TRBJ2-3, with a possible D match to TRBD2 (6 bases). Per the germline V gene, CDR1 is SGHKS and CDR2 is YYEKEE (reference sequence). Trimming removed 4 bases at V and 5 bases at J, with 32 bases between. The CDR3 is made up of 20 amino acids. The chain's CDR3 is CASSVAFRLGSQGVRDTQYF. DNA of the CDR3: TGTGCCAGCAGCGTTGCTTTTCGGCTCGGGAGTCAAGGGGTAAGAGATACGCAGTATTTT.

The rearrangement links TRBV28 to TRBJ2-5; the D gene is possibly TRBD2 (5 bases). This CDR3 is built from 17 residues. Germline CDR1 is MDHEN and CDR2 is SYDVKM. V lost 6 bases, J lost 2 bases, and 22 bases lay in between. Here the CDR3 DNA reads TGTGCCAGCAGCTTGTATGCTAGCCAATTTGGACAAGAGACCCAGTACTTC. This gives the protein CASSLYASQFGQETQYF.

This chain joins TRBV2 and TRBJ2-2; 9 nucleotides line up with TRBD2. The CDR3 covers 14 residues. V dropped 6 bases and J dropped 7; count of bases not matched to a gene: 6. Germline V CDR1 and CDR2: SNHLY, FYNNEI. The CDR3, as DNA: TGTGCCAGCAGGGCGGGGGGGCTTGTCGGGGAGCTGTTTTTT. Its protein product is CASRAGGLVGELFF. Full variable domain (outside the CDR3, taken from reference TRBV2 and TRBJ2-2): EPEVTQTPSHQVTQMGQEVILRCVPISNHLYFYWYRQILGQKVEFLVSFYNNEISEKSEIFDDQFSVERPDGSNFTLKIRSTKLEDSAMYFCASRAGGLVGELFFGEGSRLTVL.

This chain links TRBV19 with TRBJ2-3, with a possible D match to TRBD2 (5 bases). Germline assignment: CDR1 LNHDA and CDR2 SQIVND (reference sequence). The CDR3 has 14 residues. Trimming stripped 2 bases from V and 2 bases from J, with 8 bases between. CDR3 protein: CASSIWENTDTQYF. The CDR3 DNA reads TGTGCCAGTAGTATATGGGAGAACACAGATACGCAGTATTTT.

The DNA for the CDR3 is TGTGCCAGCAGCTTAGCGGTTACTGGAAACACCATATATTTT. This gives the protein CASSLAVTGNTIYF. The chain uses TRBV11-2 and TRBJ1-3, with no clear D. Germline values: CDR1 SGHAT, CDR2 FQNNGV. The CDR3 contains 14 residues. V was shortened by 1 base and J by 2 bases, with 6 bases between the two germline ends. Complete variable domain (other parts from reference TRBV11-2 and TRBJ1-3): EAGVAQSPRYKIIEKRQSVAFWCNPISGHATLYWYQQILGQGPKLLIQFQNNGVVDDSQLPKDRFSAERLKGVDSTLKIQPAKLEDSAVYLCASSLAVTGNTIYFGEGSWLTVV.

The CDR3 region is CASTLLSSSYEQYF. DNA of the CDR3: TGTGCCAGCACCCTACTCTCGAGCTCCTACGAGCAGTACTTC. The chain joins TRBV5-5 to TRBJ2-7; D call uncertain. CDR1 and CDR2 from the germline V gene are SGHKS and YYEKEE (reference sequence). The CDR3 is 14 amino acids. V gave up 6 bases and J gave up 0 bases, with 13 bases separating them.

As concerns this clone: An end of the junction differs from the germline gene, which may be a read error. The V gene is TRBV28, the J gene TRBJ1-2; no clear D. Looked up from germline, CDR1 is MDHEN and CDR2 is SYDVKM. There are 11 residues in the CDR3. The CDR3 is CASSLSEVRAF. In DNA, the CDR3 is TGTGCCAGCAGTTTAAGCGAGGTACGTGCCTTC.

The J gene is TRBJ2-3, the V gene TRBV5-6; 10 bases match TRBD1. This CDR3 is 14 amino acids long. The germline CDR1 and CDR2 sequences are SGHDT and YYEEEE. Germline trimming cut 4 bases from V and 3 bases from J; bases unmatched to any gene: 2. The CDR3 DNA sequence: TGTGCCAGCAGCCGGGACAGGGGAACAGATACGCAGTATTTT. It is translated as CASSRDRGTDTQYF.

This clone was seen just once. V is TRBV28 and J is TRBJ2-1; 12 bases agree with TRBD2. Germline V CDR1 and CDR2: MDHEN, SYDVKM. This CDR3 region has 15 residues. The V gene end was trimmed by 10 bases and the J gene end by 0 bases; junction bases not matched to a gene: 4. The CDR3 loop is CATETSGGSYNEQFF. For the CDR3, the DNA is TGTGCCACAGAGACTAGCGGGGGCTCCTACAATGAGCAGTTCTTC.

CDR3 protein: CASSWTGANYGYTF. The CDR3 DNA is TGTGCCAGTAGTTGGACAGGGGCTAACTATGGCTACACCTTC. The chain combines TRBV19 with TRBJ1-2; 9 bases align to TRBD1. The CDR3 has 14 amino acids. Germline loops: CDR1 LNHDA, CDR2 SQIVND (reference sequence). Losses at the gene ends were 5 bases for V and 0 bases for J; bases not matched to a gene: 1.

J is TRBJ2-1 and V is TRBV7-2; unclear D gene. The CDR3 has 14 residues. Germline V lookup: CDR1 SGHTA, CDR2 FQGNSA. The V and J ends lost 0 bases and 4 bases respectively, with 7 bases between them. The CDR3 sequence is CASSLASGYNEQFF. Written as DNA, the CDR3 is TGTGCCAGCAGCTTAGCGTCGGGTTACAATGAGCAGTTCTTC. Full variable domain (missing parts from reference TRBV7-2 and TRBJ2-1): GAGVSQSPSNKVTEKGKDVELRCDPISGHTALYWYRQSLGQGLEFLIYFQGNSAPDKSGLPSDRFSAERTGGSVSTLTIQRTQQEDSAVYLCASSLASGYNEQFFGPGTRLTVL.

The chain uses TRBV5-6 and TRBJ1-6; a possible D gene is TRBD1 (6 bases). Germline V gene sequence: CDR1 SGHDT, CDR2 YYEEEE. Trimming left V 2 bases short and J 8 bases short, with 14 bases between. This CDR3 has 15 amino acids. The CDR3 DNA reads TGTGCCAGCAGCTTCAAACAGGGATCAGATTCACCCCTCCACTTT. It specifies CASSFKQGSDSPLHF.

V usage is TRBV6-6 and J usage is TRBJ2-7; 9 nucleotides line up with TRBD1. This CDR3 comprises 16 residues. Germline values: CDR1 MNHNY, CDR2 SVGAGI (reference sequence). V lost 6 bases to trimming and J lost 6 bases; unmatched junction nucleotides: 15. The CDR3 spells CASSYRTGGVLGEQYF. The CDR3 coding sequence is TGTGCCAGCAGCTACAGAACAGGGGGCGTTTTGGGCGAGCAGTACTTC.